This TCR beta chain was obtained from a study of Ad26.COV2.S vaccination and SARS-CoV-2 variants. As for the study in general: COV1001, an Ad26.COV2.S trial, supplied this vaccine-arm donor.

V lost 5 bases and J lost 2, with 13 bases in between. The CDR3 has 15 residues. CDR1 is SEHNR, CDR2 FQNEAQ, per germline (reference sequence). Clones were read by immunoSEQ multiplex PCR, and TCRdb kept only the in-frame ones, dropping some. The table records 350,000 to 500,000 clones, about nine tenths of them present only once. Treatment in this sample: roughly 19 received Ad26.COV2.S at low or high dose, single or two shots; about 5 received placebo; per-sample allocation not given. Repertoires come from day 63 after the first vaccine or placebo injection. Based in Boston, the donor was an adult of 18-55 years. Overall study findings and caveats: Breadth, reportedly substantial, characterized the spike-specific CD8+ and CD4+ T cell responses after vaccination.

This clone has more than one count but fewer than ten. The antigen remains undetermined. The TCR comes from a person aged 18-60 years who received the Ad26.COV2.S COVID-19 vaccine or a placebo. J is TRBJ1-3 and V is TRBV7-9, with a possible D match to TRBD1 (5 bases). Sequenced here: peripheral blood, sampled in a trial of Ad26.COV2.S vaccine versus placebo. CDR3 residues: CASSLRGQTGNTIYF. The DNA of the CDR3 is TGTGCCAGCAGCCTAAGGGGTCAGACTGGAAACACCATATATTTT.